The source of this T cell receptor beta chain is a study of blood T cell repertoires in COVID-19. Background on the study: COVID-19 samples, acute and convalescent, were from the United States, Italy and Spain.

Assay used: immunoSEQ multiplex PCR; TCRdb lists only in-frame clones, some missing. The sample has about 62,000 clones, just over 85% seen once. Germline loops: CDR1 PRHDT, CDR2 FYEKMQ (reference sequence). The CDR3 has 13 residues. The germline V and J ends were trimmed by 5 bases and 9 bases, with 11 bases remaining between them. The sequence derives from a woman of 80 years or more with acute or convalescent COVID-19. The material sequenced was peripheral blood. The chain has TRBV13 and TRBJ1-6; D not certain. CDR3 loop: CASSPGRSSPLHF. CDR3 nucleotides: TGTGCCAGCAGCCCCGGTAGGAGTTCACCCCTCCACTTT.